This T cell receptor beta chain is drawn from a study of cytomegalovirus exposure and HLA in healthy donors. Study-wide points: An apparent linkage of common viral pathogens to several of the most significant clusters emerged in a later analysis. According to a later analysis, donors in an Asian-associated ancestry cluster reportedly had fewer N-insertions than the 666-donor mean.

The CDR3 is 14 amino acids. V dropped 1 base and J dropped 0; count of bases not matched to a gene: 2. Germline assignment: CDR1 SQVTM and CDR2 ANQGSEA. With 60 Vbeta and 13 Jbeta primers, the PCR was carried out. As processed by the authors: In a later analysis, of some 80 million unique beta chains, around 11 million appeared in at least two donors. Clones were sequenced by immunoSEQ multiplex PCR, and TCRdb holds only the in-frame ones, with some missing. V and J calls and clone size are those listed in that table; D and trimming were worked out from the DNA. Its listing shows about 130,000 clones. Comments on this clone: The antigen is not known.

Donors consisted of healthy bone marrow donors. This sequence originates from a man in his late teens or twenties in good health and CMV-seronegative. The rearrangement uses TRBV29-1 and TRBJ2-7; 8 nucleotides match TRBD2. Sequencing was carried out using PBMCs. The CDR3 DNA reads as TGCAGCGTTGAAGTGACTAGCGCCTCCTACGAGCAGTACTTC. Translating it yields CSVEVTSASYEQYF.